Listed here are 3 T cell receptor beta chains from one sample, sequenced in a study of blood T cell repertoires in COVID-19. Sequencing used immunoSEQ multiplex PCR; TCRdb keeps in-frame clones, though not all of them. The sample yields hundreds of thousands of clones, roughly 90% seen once. Source material: peripheral blood. The receptor set was obtained from a woman aged 25 to 45 with COVID-19, enrolled during active disease.

The V and J genes are TRBV10-1 and TRBJ1-2; D is uncertain. CDR1 and CDR2 (germline): WNHNN, SYGVQD (reference sequence). With 3 bases removed from V and 4 bases from J, the gap between germline ends came to 12 bases. The CDR3 runs to 14 residues. Here the CDR3 reads CASSDGTRSYGYTF. The DNA for the CDR3 is TGCGCCAGCAGTGACGGTACTAGATCCTATGGCTACACCTTC.

The chain couples TRBV6-5 to TRBJ1-2, with 8 bases lining up with TRBD1. After removal of 0 bases from V and 8 bases from J, the junction contained 8 bases not matched to a gene. Germline V gene data show CDR1 as MNHEY and CDR2 as SVGAGI. There are 15 residues in the CDR3. CDR3 DNA sequence: TGTGCCAGCAGTTACTCGGTTGGACAGGGCGGCGGCTACACCTTC. Protein: CASSYSVGQGGGYTF.

V is TRBV6-6 and J is TRBJ2-1, with 7 bases fitting TRBD1. With V trimmed by 7 bases and J by 4 bases, 10 bases remained unmatched. CDR1 is MNHNY, CDR2 SVGAGI, per germline (reference sequence). CDR3 size: 15 residues. CDR3 loop: CASTLPGTAYNEQFF. The CDR3 DNA reads as TGTGCCAGCACTCTCCCCGGGACAGCGTACAATGAGCAGTTCTTC.